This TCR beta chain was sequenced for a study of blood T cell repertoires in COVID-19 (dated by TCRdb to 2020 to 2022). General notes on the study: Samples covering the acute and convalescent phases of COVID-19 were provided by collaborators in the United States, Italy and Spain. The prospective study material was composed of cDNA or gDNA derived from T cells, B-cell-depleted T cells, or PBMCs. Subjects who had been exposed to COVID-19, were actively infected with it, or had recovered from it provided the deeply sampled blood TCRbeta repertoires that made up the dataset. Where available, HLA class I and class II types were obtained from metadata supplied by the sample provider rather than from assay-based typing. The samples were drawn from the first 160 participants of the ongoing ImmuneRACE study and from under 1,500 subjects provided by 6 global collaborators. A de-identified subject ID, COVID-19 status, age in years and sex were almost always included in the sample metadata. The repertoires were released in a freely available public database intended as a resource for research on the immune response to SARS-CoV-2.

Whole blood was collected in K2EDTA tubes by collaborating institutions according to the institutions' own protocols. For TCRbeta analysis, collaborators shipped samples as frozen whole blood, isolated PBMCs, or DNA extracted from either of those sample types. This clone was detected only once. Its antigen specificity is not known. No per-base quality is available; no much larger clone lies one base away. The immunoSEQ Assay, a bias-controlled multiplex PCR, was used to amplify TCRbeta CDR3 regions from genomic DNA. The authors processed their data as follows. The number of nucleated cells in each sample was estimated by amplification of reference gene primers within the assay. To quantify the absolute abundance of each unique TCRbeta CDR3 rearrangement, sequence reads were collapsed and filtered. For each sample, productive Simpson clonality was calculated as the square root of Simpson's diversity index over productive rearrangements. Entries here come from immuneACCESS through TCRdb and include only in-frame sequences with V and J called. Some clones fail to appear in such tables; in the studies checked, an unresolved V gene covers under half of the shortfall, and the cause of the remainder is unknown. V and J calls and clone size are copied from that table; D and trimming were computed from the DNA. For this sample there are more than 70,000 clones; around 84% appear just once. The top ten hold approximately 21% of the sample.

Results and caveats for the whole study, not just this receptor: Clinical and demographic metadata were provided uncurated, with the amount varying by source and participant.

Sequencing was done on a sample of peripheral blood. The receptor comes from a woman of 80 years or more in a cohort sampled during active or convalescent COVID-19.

Read as DNA, the sequence is TGCGCCAGCAGCTTGGGCACAGGCTACAATGAGCAGTTCTTC. It specifies CASSLGTGYNEQFF. The V gene is TRBV5-1 and the J gene is TRBJ2-1; TRBD1 could be the D gene, as 5 bases match. Trimming takes 0 bases from V and 3 bases from J, and the germline ends sit 7 bases apart. From the germline V gene, CDR1 is SGHRS and CDR2 is YFSETQ. Including cysteine and phenylalanine, the CDR3 has 14 amino acids. Of the read, only the CDR3 DNA is kept; its 42 bases are in frame from base 1.